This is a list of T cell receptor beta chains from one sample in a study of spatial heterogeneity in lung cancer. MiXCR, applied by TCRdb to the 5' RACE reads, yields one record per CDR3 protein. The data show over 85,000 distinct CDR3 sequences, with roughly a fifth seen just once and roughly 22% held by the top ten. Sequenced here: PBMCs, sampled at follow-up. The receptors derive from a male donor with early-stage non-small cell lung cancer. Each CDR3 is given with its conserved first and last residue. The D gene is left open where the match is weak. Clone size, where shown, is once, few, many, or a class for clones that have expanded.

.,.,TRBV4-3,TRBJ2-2,CASSQLLGTGELFF,TGCGCCAGCAGCCAACTTCTGGGAACCGGGGAGCTGTTTTTT
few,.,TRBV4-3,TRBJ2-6,CASSQAGANVLTF,TGCGCCAGCAGCCAGGCGGGGGCCAACGTCCTGACTTTC
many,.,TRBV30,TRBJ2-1,CAWSPFYRSYNEQFF,TGTGCCTGGAGTCCCTTTTACCGGTCCTACAATGAGCAGTTCTTC
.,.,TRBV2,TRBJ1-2,CASIRDGGYGYTF,TGTGCCAGCATCCGGGACGGCGGGTATGGCTACACCTTC
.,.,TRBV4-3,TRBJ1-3,CASSQETSRGGNTIYF,TGCGCCAGCAGCCAAGAAACCTCCAGGGGAGGAAACACCATATATTTT
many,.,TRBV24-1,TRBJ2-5,CATSDAAGETQYF,TGTGCCACCAGTGACGCGGCCGGGGAGACCCAGTACTTC
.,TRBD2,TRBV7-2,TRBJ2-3,CASSLAGGEVDTQYF,TGTGCCAGCAGCTTAGCGGGAGGGGAGGTAGATACGCAGTATTTT
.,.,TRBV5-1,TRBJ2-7,CASSLGQAAGEQYF,TGCGCCAGCAGCTTGGGACAGGCTGCGGGGGAGCAGTACTTC
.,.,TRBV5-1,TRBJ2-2,CASSLPPTNTGELFF,TGCGCCAGCAGCTTGCCCCCTACTAACACCGGGGAGCTGTTTTTT
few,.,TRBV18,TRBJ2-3,CASSPKDTGFGDTQYF,TGTGCCAGCTCACCAAAGGATACTGGTTTTGGGGATACGCAGTATTTT
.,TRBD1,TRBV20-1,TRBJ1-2,CSARGSRDRENYGYTF,TGCAGTGCTAGAGGGAGCCGGGACAGAGAAAACTATGGCTACACCTTC
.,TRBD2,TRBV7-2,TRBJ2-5,CASQAGGIGETQYF,TGTGCCAGCCAAGCGGGAGGGATTGGGGAGACCCAGTACTTC
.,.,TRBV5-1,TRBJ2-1,CASSLVVSGKGSYNEQFF,TGCGCCAGCAGCTTGGTGGTGAGCGGCAAGGGCTCCTACAATGAGCAGTTCTTC
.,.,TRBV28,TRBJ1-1,CASSLNGQINTEAFF,TGTGCCAGCAGTTTAAACGGGCAGATAAACACTGAAGCTTTCTTT
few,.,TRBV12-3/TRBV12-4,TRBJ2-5,CASSFGQGTAKETQYF,TGTGCCAGCAGTTTCGGCCAGGGGACGGCTAAAGAGACCCAGTACTTC
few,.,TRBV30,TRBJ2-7,CAWTLTGNEQYF,TGTGCCTGGACCCTTACAGGCAACGAGCAGTACTTC
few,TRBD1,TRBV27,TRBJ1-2,CASSSAGGPYGYTF,TGTGCCAGCAGTTCCGCAGGGGGCCCCTATGGCTACACCTTC
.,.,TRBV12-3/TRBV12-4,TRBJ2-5,CASSLSRNQETQYF,TGTGCCAGCAGTTTGAGTCGCAACCAAGAGACCCAGTACTTC
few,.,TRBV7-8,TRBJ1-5,CASSLEYRNQPQHF,TGTGCCAGCAGCTTAGAATACAGAAATCAGCCCCAGCATTTT
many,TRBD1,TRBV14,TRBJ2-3,CASSQVGQGRTDTQYF,TGTGCCAGCAGCCAAGTCGGACAGGGGCGCACAGATACGCAGTATTTT
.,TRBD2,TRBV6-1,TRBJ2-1,CASSIAGLANNEQFF,TGTGCCAGCAGTATTGCGGGACTAGCGAACAATGAGCAGTTCTTC
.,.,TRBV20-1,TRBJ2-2,CSARDTAGRPGELFF,TGCAGTGCTAGAGATACGGCAGGGCGCCCCGGGGAGCTGTTTTTT
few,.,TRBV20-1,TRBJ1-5,CSASRGSNQPQHF,TGCAGTGCTAGCAGGGGTAGCAATCAGCCCCAGCATTTT
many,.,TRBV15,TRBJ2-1,CATSRGPVGEQFF,TGTGCCACCAGCAGAGGGCCCGTAGGTGAGCAGTTCTTC
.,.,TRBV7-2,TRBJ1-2,CASSLDSANYGYTF,TGTGCCAGCAGCTTGGACAGCGCAAACTATGGCTACACCTTC
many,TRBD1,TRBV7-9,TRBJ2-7,CASGQEVSTYF,TGTGCCAGCGGACAGGAGGTTTCAACGTACTTC
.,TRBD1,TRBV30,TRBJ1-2,CAWTEGQYGYTF,TGTGCCTGGACGGAGGGACAGTACGGCTACACCTTC
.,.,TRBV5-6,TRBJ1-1,CASSLLGRNTEAFF,TGTGCCAGCAGCTTGTTGGGCAGGAACACTGAAGCTTTCTTT
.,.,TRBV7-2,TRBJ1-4,CASSLEIRDEKLFF,TGTGCCAGCAGCTTGGAGATCCGGGATGAAAAACTGTTTTTT
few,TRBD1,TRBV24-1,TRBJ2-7,CATSDPTLPGGEQYF,TGTGCCACCAGTGACCCAACCCTCCCAGGGGGCGAGCAGTACTTC
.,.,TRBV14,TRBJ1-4,CVSSRQVGEKLFF,TGTGTCAGCAGCCGACAGGTTGGAGAAAAACTGTTTTTT
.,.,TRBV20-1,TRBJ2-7,CSASPTRGYEQYF,TGCAGTGCGAGCCCGACCCGGGGTTACGAGCAGTACTTC
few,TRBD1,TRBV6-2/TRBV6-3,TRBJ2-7,CASSYSYLQGDYEQYF,TGTGCCAGCAGTTACTCGTATCTACAGGGGGACTACGAGCAGTACTTC
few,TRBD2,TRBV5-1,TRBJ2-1,CASSRTGLAGGMNEQFF,TGCGCCAGCAGCAGGACCGGACTAGCGGGAGGGATGAATGAGCAGTTCTTC
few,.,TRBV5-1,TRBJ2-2,CASSLMQGSDTGELFF,TGCGCCAGCAGCTTGATGCAGGGGTCCGACACCGGGGAGCTGTTTTTT
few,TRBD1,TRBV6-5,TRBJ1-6,CASTETWTGYFSPLHF,TGTGCCAGCACTGAAACCTGGACAGGGTATTTCTCACCCCTCCACTTT
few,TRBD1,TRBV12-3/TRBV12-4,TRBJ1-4,CASRQGTVREKLFF,TGTGCCAGCAGACAGGGGACAGTCCGGGAAAAACTGTTTTTT
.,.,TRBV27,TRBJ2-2,CASTRHGQQNTGELFF,TGTGCCAGTACCCGTCATGGACAGCAGAACACCGGGGAGCTGTTTTTT
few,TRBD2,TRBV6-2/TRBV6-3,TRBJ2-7,CASSLLPTSGTYEQYF,TGTGCCAGCAGTCTACTGCCAACTAGCGGAACCTACGAGCAGTACTTC
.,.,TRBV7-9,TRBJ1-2,CASSPRQSDGYTF,TGTGCCAGCAGCCCCCGACAGTCGGATGGCTACACCTTC
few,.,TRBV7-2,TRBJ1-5,CASSLGGWGINQPQHF,TGTGCCAGCAGCTTAGGAGGGTGGGGGATCAATCAGCCCCAGCATTTT
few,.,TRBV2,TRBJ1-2,CASSAATENYGYTF,TGTGCCAGCAGTGCCGCGACAGAAAACTATGGCTACACCTTC
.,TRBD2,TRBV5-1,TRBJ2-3,CASSLVSGEGSTQYF,TGCGCCAGCAGCTTGGTTTCGGGGGAGGGCTCCACGCAGTATTTT